Following are 13 T cell receptor beta chains from one sample sequenced in a study of graft-versus-host responses after intestinal transplantation. Only in-frame clones appear in the TCRdb table, and some are missing; sequencing was by immunoSEQ multiplex PCR. The data show around 20,000 clones, approximately 95% seen once. This specimen was PBMCs, taken 23 days after intestinal transplant. Receptors originate from a human patient who received an intestinal transplant, so some T cells may come from the graft donor.

This clone was seen only a few times. The chain joins TRBV12-5 to TRBJ1-1; 8 nucleotides align to TRBD1. The CDR3 totals 12 residues. The germline V gene encodes CDR1 LGHNT and CDR2 FRNRAP. V lost 6 bases, J lost 8 bases, and 5 bases stayed unmatched. The CDR3 sequence is CASGPGQVEAFF. For the CDR3, the DNA is TGTGCTAGTGGGCCGGGACAGGTCGAAGCTTTCTTT.

The chain uses TRBV27 and TRBJ1-5; possibly TRBD1 for D (6 bases). Germline values: CDR1 MNHEY, CDR2 SMNVEV (reference sequence). This CDR3 is 14 amino acids long. Trimming took 6 bases from V and 3 from J, leaving 12 bases between them. The CDR3 here is CASSTTGTNQPQHF. The DNA for the CDR3 is TGTGCCAGCAGCACTACAGGGACCAATCAGCCCCAGCATTTT.

The rearrangement uses TRBV11-1 and TRBJ2-1, with no clear D. The CDR3 contains 12 residues. Trimming pared 1 base from V and 9 bases from J, leaving 7 bases between. The germline CDR1 and CDR2 sequences are SGHAT and FQDESV (reference sequence). The DNA for the CDR3 is TGTGCCAGCAGCTTAGACCCTTCTGAGCAGTTCTTC. Translation: CASSLDPSEQFF.

The chain employs TRBV30 and TRBJ2-2, with unresolved D. Trimming left V 0 bases short and J 2 bases short, with 7 bases between. The CDR3 is 14 residues long. Germline V gene lookup returns CDR1 GTSNPN and CDR2 SVGIG (reference sequence). DNA of the CDR3: TGTGCCTGGAGTGTTGGTCTTAACACCGGGGAGCTGTTTTTT. Translating gives CAWSVGLNTGELFF.

There are a few counts of this clone. V gene TRBV28 combines with J gene TRBJ2-7; TRBD2 aligns across 9 bases. Looked up from germline, CDR1 is MDHEN and CDR2 is SYDVKM. The CDR3 length is 13 residues. The ends lost 6 bases at V and 4 bases at J; junction bases unmatched: 4. DNA for the CDR3: TGTGCCAGCAGAACGACTAGCGGATACGAGCAGTACTTC. It specifies CASRTTSGYEQYF.

V gene TRBV2 combines with J gene TRBJ1-1; D perhaps matches TRBD1 (5 bases). V lost 4 bases, J lost 4 bases, and 10 bases lay in between. Germline V CDR1 and CDR2: SNHLY, FYNNEI. The CDR3 is 13 amino acids. CDR3: CASSGQIGTEAFF. DNA for the CDR3: TGTGCCAGCAGTGGACAGATAGGCACTGAAGCTTTCTTT.

The J gene is TRBJ2-1, the V gene TRBV7-3; TRBD2 agrees at 13 bases. Germline lookup yields CDR1 SGHTA and CDR2 FQGTGA. With V trimmed by 3 bases and J by 2 bases, 1 base remained unmatched. CDR3 size: 16 residues. CDR3 sequence reads: CASSLGLAGTYNEQFF. For the CDR3, the DNA is TGTGCCAGCAGCTTGGGACTAGCGGGAACCTACAATGAGCAGTTCTTC.

The table lists this clone with a few counts. J is TRBJ2-7 and V is TRBV9; TRBD2 matches 7 bases. Germline-derived CDR1 and CDR2 are SGDLS and YYNGEE. The CDR3 has 16 residues. V trimming: 4 bases; J trimming: 5 bases; junction bases outside the gene matches: 15. CDR3 protein: CASSPGGGSIYNEQYF. CDR3 in DNA: TGTGCCAGCAGCCCCGGGGGAGGGAGCATCTACAACGAGCAGTACTTC.

The chain uses TRBV7-2 and TRBJ2-7; weak D call: TRBD2 (6 bases). The germline V and J ends were trimmed by 1 base and 2 bases, with 12 bases remaining between them. CDR1 is SGHTA, CDR2 FQGNSA, per germline. This CDR3 comprises 15 residues. Here the CDR3 DNA reads TGTGCCAGCAGCTTAGGCCCGGGAGAGACCTACGAGCAGTACTTC. Its translation: CASSLGPGETYEQYF.

V gene TRBV2 combines with J gene TRBJ1-5; perhaps TRBD1 as D (6 bases). Germline V lookup: CDR1 SNHLY, CDR2 FYNNEI. The CDR3 covers 15 residues. Trimming shortened V by 4 bases and J by 2 bases, and 12 bases separated the two germline ends. This CDR3 reads CASSGEGGGNQPQHF. The DNA of the CDR3 is TGTGCCAGCAGTGGGGAGGGGGGAGGCAATCAGCCCCAGCATTTT.

The V gene is TRBV6-1, the J gene TRBJ1-5; a possible D gene is TRBD1 (6 bases). This CDR3 is 15 amino acids long. Germline V gives CDR1 MNHNS, CDR2 SASEGT. Trimming pared 3 bases from V and 6 bases from J, leaving 15 bases between. This CDR3 reads CASSEPRGDFQPQHF. CDR3 sequence (DNA): TGTGCCAGCAGTGAGCCCAGGGGCGACTTTCAGCCCCAGCATTTT.

J is TRBJ2-1 and V is TRBV5-6; perhaps TRBD1 as D (5 bases). Germline lookup yields CDR1 SGHDT and CDR2 YYEEEE. Trimming cost V 4 bases and J 4 bases, with 9 bases left between them. The CDR3 is 13 amino acids. In DNA, the CDR3 is TGTGCCAGCAGCCCGGACACTTACAATGAGCAGTTCTTC. Translation gives CASSPDTYNEQFF.

This sequence joins TRBV5-6 and TRBJ1-4; a possible D gene is TRBD1 (5 bases). Trimming took 4 bases from V and 7 from J, leaving 17 bases between them. Germline-derived CDR1 and CDR2 are SGHDT and YYEEEE. The CDR3 covers 15 residues. The CDR3 nucleotides are TGTGCCAGCAGCCCGGGGCCGGGGTGGGGTGAAAAACTGTTTTTT. It is translated as CASSPGPGWGEKLFF.